This TCR beta chain was obtained from a study of shared clonotypes between healthy human individuals. Study-level results: Sharing across four donors was highest in naive CD4 (around 5%) and lowest in memory CD8 (around 0.4%). At large depth, rarefaction still showed sorted-subset sequencing to be incomplete. Genetic and exposure-history diversity was limited by the few donors.

Germline CDR1 SGHDT, CDR2 YYEEEE. The V and J ends lost 0 bases and 6 bases, in that order; junction bases with no gene match: 8. The CDR3 length is 17 residues. It was around 180 ng DNA, tens of thousands of T cell genomes, that sorted-subset replicate PCRs used. Libraries were prepared by immunoSEQ multiplex PCR; TCRdb keeps only in-frame clonotypes and omits some of them. The sample has approximately 810,000 clones, 85% to 95% seen once. As concerns this clone: Its antigen is still unknown.

As defined, naive CD8 cells were CD45RO-negative and positively selected for CCR7, with terminally differentiated effector memory CD45RA+ cells excluded. The chain links TRBV5-6 to TRBJ2-1; 11 bases map to TRBD2. This clonotype originated in a man aged 25-45 years in good health. The sequenced material came from naive CD8+ T cells sorted from blood. The CDR3 sequence: CASSLGTSGRGFNEQFF. The CDR3 DNA sequence: TGTGCCAGCAGCTTGGGAACTAGCGGGAGAGGCTTCAATGAGCAGTTCTTC. The full variable domain, in which reference TRBV5-6 and TRBJ2-1 provide the parts outside the CDR3, is DAGVTQSPTHLIKTRGQQVTLRCSPKSGHDTVSWYQQALGQGPQFIFQYYEEEERQRGNFPDRFSGHQFPNYSSELNVNALLLGDSALYLCASSLGTSGRGFNEQFFGPGTRLTVL.